This TCR beta chain was sequenced during a study of OX40 agonist ivuxolimab in advanced cancers. At the level of the study: Among those enrolled, mean age was about 58 years (range 23 to 79) and about 79% were male.

This clone was counted a few times. Using immunoSEQ multiplex PCR, the repertoire was profiled, and TCRdb retains in-frame clones only, with some absent. The sample lists some 26,000 clones; 70% to 80% were seen once. Trimming removed 6 bases from V and 7 bases from J; junction bases left unmatched: 12. This CDR3 is 14 amino acids long. Germline CDR1 reads SQVTM; CDR2 reads ANQGSEA. The chain is built from TRBV29-1 and TRBJ2-7, with 10 bases identical to TRBD1. The TCR originated in an adult with an advanced solid tumor such as melanoma, head and neck, liver or kidney cancer. The specimen comprised CD4+ or CD8+ T cells sorted from blood, sampled in a trial of the OX40 agonist ivuxolimab. CDR3 in amino acids: CSVDSGTGAVEQYF. The CDR3 DNA sequence: TGCAGCGTGGATTCCGGGACAGGGGCGGTTGAGCAGTACTTC.